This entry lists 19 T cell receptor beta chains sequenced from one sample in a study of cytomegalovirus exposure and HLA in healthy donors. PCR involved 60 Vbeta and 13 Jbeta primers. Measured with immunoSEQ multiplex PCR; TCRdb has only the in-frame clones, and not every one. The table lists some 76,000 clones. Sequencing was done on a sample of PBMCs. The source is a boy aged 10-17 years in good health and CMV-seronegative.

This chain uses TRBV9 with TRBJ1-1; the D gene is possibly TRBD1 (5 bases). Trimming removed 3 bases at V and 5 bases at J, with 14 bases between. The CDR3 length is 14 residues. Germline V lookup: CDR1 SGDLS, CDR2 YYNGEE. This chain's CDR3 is CASSARSGRTEAFF. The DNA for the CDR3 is TGTGCCAGCAGCGCGCGGTCAGGGAGGACTGAAGCTTTCTTT. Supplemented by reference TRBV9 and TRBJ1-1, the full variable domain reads DSGVTQTPKHLITATGQRVTLRCSPRSGDLSVYWYQQSLDQGLQFLIQYYNGEERAKGNILERFSAQQFPDLHSELNLSSLELGDSALYFCASSARSGRTEAFFGQGTRLTVV.

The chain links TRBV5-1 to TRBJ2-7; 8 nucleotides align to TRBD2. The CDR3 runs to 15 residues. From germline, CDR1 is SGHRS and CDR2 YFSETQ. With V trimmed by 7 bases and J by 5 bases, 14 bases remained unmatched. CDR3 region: CASALLGTSSHEQYF. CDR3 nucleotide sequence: TGCGCCAGCGCTCTCCTTGGGACTAGTAGTCACGAGCAGTACTTC. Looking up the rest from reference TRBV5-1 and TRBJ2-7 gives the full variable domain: KAGVTQTPRYLIKTRGQQVTLSCSPISGHRSVSWYQQTPGQGLQFLFEYFSETQRNKGNFPGRFSGRQFSNSRSEMNVSTLELGDSALYLCASALLGTSSHEQYFGPGTRLTVT.

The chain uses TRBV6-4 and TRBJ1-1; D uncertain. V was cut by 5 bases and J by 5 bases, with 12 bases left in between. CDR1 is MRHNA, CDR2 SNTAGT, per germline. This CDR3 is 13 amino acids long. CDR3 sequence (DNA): TGTGCCAGCAGTAATAAACGCGGGACTGAAGCTTTCTTT. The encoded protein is CASSNKRGTEAFF.

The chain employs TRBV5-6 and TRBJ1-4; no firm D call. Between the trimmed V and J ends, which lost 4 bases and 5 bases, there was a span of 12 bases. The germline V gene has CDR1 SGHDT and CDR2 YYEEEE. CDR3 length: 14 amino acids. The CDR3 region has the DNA TGTGCCAGCAGCCCCACCCAGGCAAATGAAAAACTGTTTTTT. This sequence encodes CASSPTQANEKLFF. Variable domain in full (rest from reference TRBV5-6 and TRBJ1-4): DAGVTQSPTHLIKTRGQQVTLRCSPKSGHDTVSWYQQALGQGPQFIFQYYEEEERQRGNFPDRFSGHQFPNYSSELNVNALLLGDSALYLCASSPTQANEKLFFGSGTQLSVL.

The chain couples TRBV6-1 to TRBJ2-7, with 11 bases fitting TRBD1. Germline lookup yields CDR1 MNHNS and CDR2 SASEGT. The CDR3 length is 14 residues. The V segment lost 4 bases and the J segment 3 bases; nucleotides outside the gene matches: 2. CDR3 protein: CASSAGTGGYEQYF. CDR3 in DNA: TGTGCCAGCAGTGCCGGGACAGGGGGCTACGAGCAGTACTTC.

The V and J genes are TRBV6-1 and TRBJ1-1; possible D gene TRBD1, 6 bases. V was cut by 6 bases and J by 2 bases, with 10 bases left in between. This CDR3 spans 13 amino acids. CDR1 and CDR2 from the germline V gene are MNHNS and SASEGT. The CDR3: CASSVDRNTEAFF. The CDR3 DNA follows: TGTGCCAGCAGCGTGGACAGAAACACTGAAGCTTTCTTT.

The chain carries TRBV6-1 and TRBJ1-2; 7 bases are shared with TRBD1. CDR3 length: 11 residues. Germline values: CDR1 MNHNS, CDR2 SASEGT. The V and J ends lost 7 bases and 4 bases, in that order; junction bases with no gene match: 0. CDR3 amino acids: CASTGGYGYTF. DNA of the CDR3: TGTGCCAGCACAGGGGGCTATGGCTACACCTTC.

CDR3 DNA sequence: TGCGCCAGCAGCCCACGTCAACGGCAAGAGACCCAGTACTTC. This translates into CASSPRQRQETQYF. The chain joins TRBV5-1 to TRBJ2-5, with D uncertain. Trimming left V 4 bases short and J 2 bases short, with 12 bases between. The CDR3 is 14 residues long. The germline V gene has CDR1 SGHRS and CDR2 YFSETQ. The variable domain in full, completed from reference TRBV5-1 and TRBJ2-5, reads KAGVTQTPRYLIKTRGQQVTLSCSPISGHRSVSWYQQTPGQGLQFLFEYFSETQRNKGNFPGRFSGRQFSNSRSEMNVSTLELGDSALYLCASSPRQRQETQYFGPGTRLLVL.

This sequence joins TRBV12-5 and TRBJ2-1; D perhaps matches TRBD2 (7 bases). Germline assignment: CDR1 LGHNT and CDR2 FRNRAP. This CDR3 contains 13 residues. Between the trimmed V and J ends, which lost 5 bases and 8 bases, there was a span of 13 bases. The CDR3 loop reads CASGISGGDEQFF. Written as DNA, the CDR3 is TGTGCTAGTGGTATCTCGGGGGGCGATGAGCAGTTCTTC.

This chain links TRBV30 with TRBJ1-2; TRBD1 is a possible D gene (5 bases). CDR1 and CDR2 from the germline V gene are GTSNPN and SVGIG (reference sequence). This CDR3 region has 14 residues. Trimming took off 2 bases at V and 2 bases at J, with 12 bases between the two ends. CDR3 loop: CAWSSGRGNYGYTF. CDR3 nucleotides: TGTGCCTGGAGTTCCGGACGGGGGAACTATGGCTACACCTTC.

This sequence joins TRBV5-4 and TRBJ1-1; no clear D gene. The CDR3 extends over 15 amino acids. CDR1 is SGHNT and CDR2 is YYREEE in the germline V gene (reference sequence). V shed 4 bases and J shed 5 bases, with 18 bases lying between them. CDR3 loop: CASSPLAGGETEAFF. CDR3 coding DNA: TGTGCCAGCAGCCCCCTGGCAGGTGGCGAAACTGAAGCTTTCTTT.

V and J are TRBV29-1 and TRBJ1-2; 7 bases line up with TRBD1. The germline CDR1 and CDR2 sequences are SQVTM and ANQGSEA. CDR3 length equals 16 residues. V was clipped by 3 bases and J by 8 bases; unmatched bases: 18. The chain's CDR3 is CSVDLNPGQLVEGYTF. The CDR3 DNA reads TGCAGCGTTGATCTGAATCCGGGACAGCTCGTGGAGGGCTACACCTTC.

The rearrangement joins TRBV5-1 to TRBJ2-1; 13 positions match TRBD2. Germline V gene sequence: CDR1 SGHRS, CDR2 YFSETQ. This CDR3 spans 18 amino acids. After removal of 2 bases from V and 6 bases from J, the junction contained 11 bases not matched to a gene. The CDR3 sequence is CASSFFGTSGGASNEQFF. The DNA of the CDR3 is TGCGCCAGCAGCTTTTTCGGAACTAGCGGGGGGGCAAGCAATGAGCAGTTCTTC.

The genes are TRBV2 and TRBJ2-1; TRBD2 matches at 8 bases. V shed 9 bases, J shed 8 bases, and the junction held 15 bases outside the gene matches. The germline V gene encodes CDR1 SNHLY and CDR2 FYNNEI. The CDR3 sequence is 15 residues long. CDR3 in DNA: TGTGCCAGGACAGTGTCCAGCGGGGGAGGCGATGAGCAGTTCTTC. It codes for CARTVSSGGGDEQFF.

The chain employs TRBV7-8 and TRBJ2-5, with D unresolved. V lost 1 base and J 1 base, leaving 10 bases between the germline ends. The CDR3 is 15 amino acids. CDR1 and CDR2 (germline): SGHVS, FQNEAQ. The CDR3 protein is CASSLVQYTQETQYF. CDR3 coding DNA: TGTGCCAGCAGCTTAGTCCAGTACACCCAAGAGACCCAGTACTTC.

CDR3 in amino acids: CASSQSVRITGELFF. The CDR3 nucleotides are TGCGCCAGCAGCCAATCCGTCAGGATCACCGGGGAGCTGTTTTTT. The chain employs TRBV4-3 and TRBJ2-2; D is unresolved. Germline V lookup: CDR1 LGHNA, CDR2 YSLEER. Trimming removed 2 bases at V and 4 bases at J, with 11 bases between. The CDR3 sequence is 15 residues long.

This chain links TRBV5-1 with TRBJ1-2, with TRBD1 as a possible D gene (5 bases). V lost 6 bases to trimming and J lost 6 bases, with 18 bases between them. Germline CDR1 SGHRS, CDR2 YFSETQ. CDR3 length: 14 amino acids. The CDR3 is CASTRGAGSDGYTF. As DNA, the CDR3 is TGCGCCAGCACCCGAGGCGCAGGGTCCGATGGCTACACCTTC.

CDR3 in DNA: TGTGCCAGCACGGAGGGGCCAAGCTCCTACAATGAGCAGTTCTTC. This sequence encodes CASTEGPSSYNEQFF. The chain joins TRBV25-1 to TRBJ2-1; TRBD2 might be the D (6 bases). The V end was cut by 7 bases, the J end by 0 bases, with 13 bases between. The CDR3 totals 15 residues. CDR1 and CDR2 from the germline V gene are MGHDK and SYGVNS.

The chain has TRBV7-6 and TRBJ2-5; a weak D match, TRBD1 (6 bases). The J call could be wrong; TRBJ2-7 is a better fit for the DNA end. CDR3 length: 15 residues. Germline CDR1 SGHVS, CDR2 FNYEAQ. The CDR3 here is CASSLEPGVLYEQYF. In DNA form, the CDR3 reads TGTGCCAGCAGCTTAGAGCCAGGGGTTTTATACGAGCAGTACTTC.